These T cell receptor beta chains were read from a single sample in a study of blood T cells in healthy people across ages. One entry per CDR3 protein, called by TCRdb with MiXCR from the 5' RACE reads. This sample has 1.5 million to 2 million distinct CDR3 sequences, with just under 50% found just once. Sequencing was carried out using blood. These receptors all stem from a middle-aged woman in good health. Each CDR3 is given with its conserved first and last residue. Each record gives: J gene, V gene, clone size, D gene, CDR3 protein, CDR3 DNA. The D gene is left open where the match is weak. Only part of the rows carry a size: once, few, many, or a class if the clone is expanded.

J: TRBJ1-4; V: TRBV5-1; size: few; D: NA; CDR3: CASSLGQRSTNEKLFF; DNA: TGCGCCAGCAGCTTGGGCCAGAGATCAACTAATGAAAAACTGTTTTTT
J: TRBJ2-6; V: TRBV6-2/TRBV6-3; size: NA; D: NA; CDR3: CASMRGAASGANVLTF; DNA: TGTGCCAGCATGAGAGGGGCGGCCTCTGGGGCCAACGTCCTGACTTTC
J: TRBJ1-5; V: TRBV12-3/TRBV12-4; size: NA; D: NA; CDR3: CASSFQGRMEPQHF; DNA: TGTGCCAGCAGTTTCCAGGGGCGTATGGAGCCCCAGCATTTT
J: TRBJ2-1; V: TRBV19; size: NA; D: TRBD2; CDR3: CASSIEAGGHYNEQFF; DNA: TGTGCCAGTAGTATAGAAGCGGGGGGCCACTACAATGAGCAGTTCTTC
J: TRBJ1-2; V: TRBV6-1; size: NA; D: NA; CDR3: CASSEALGSNYGYTF; DNA: TGTGCCAGCAGTGAAGCGTTGGGGTCCAACTATGGCTACACCTTC
J: TRBJ2-3; V: TRBV14; size: NA; D: NA; CDR3: CASSRHVTDTQYF; DNA: TGTGCCAGCAGCCGCCATGTCACAGATACGCAGTATTTT
J: TRBJ2-7; V: TRBV15; size: NA; D: TRBD1; CDR3: CATSTGQGGRYEQYF; DNA: TGTGCCACCAGCACCGGACAGGGGGGTCGTTACGAGCAGTACTTC
J: TRBJ1-2; V: TRBV6-1; size: NA; D: NA; CDR3: CASSDPRTESNYGYTF; DNA: TGTGCCAGCAGTGACCCTCGGACAGAATCTAACTATGGCTACACCTTC
J: TRBJ1-2; V: TRBV6-2/TRBV6-3; size: NA; D: NA; CDR3: CASSYPPWGYTF; DNA: TGTGCCAGCAGTTACCCCCCTTGGGGCTACACCTTC
J: TRBJ2-7; V: TRBV7-2; size: few; D: TRBD1; CDR3: CASSYRARTGPTYEQYF; DNA: TGTGCCAGCAGCTACCGGGCTAGGACAGGACCTACCTACGAGCAGTACTTC
J: TRBJ2-4; V: TRBV20-1; size: NA; D: NA; CDR3: CSARDPGQNIQYF; DNA: TGCAGTGCTAGAGATCCAGGCCAAAACATTCAGTACTTC
J: TRBJ1-6; V: TRBV27; size: once; D: NA; CDR3: CASSYKSSPLHF; DNA: TGTGCCAGCAGTTATAAGAGTTCACCCCTCCACTTT
J: TRBJ2-1; V: TRBV18; size: NA; D: TRBD1; CDR3: CASSPRDRTINNEQFF; DNA: TGTGCCAGCTCACCAAGGGACAGGACCATCAACAATGAGCAGTTCTTC
J: TRBJ1-2; V: TRBV14; size: few; D: NA; CDR3: CASSQVRGGGGYTF; DNA: TGTGCCAGCAGCCAAGTTCGGGGGGGCGGAGGCTACACCTTC
J: TRBJ2-1; V: TRBV6-6; size: NA; D: NA; CDR3: CASRKAGISYNEQFF; DNA: TGTGCCAGCAGGAAGGCAGGGATCTCCTACAATGAGCAGTTCTTC
J: TRBJ2-3; V: TRBV4-3; size: NA; D: NA; CDR3: CASSQDQGYTQYF; DNA: TGCGCCAGCAGCCAAGATCAGGGGTATACGCAGTATTTT